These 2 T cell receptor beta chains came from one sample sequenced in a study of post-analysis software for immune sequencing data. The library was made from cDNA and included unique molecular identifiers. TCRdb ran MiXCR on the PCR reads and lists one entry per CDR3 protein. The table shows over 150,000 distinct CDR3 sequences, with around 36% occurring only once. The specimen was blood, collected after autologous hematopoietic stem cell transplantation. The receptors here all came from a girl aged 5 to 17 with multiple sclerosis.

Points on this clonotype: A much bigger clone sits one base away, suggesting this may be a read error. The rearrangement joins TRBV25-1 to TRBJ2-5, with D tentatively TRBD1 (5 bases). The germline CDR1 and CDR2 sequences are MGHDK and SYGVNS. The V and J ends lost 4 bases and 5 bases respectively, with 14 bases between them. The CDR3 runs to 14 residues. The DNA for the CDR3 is TGTGCCAGCAGTGGATTGACGTACAGGGAGACCCAGTACTTC. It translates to CASSGLTYRETQYF.

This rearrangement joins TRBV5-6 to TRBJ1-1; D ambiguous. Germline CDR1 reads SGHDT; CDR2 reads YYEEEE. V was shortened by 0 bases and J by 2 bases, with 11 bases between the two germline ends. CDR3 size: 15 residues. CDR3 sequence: CASSLGRSPNTEAFF. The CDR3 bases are TGTGCCAGCAGCTTGGGCCGTTCCCCTAACACTGAAGCTTTCTTT.